These 6 T cell receptor beta chains originate from one sample sequenced in a study of blood T cell repertoires in COVID-19. TCRdb's copy holds only in-frame clones and misses some; the assay was immunoSEQ multiplex PCR. Among roughly 380,000 clones listed, roughly 87% were seen once. Sequenced material: PBMCs or T cells enriched from blood (not recorded which). All receptors derive from a woman under 40 who had recovered from COVID-19.

V usage is TRBV2 and J usage is TRBJ2-1; 10 positions match TRBD2. Trimming cost V 7 bases and J 6 bases; bases outside gene matches: 9. Germline CDR1 and CDR2: SNHLY and FYNNEI. The CDR3 contains 15 residues. The CDR3 spells CASNPAGGLINEQFF. DNA of the CDR3: TGTGCCAGCAACCCAGCGGGGGGGCTTATCAATGAGCAGTTCTTC.

The chain uses TRBV7-9 and TRBJ2-4; 11 positions match TRBD1. Germline values: CDR1 SEHNR, CDR2 FQNEAQ (reference sequence). CDR3 size: 16 residues. V lost 7 bases, J lost 12 bases, and 17 bases stayed unmatched. The CDR3 here is CASTSPAGGDRGTQYF. The CDR3 bases are TGTGCCAGCACTTCACCCGCAGGAGGGGACAGGGGGACTCAGTACTTC.

This chain joins TRBV29-1 and TRBJ2-7, with TRBD1 identical over 8 bases. The ends lost 7 bases at V and 2 bases at J; junction bases unmatched: 4. The CDR3 is made up of 12 amino acids. Germline V gene sequence: CDR1 SQVTM, CDR2 ANQGSEA. DNA of the CDR3: TGCAGCGGCGGACAGGGTACCTACGAGCAGTACTTC. It yields the protein CSGGQGTYEQYF.

The genes are TRBV30 and TRBJ1-5, with 8 bases that match TRBD1. The CDR3 length is 15 residues. Per the germline V gene, CDR1 is GTSNPN and CDR2 is SVGIG (reference sequence). The trim removed 1 base at V and 4 bases at J, leaving 6 bases unmatched. CDR3 region: CAWSANRGWNQPQHF. Written as DNA, the CDR3 is TGTGCCTGGAGTGCTAACAGGGGGTGGAATCAGCCCCAGCATTTT.

The genes are TRBV6-1 and TRBJ2-1; 9 nucleotides agree with TRBD1. The ends lost 3 bases at V and 2 bases at J; junction bases unmatched: 2. The CDR3 totals 15 residues. Per germline, CDR1 MNHNS and CDR2 SASEGT. The CDR3 loop is CASSEGQGAYNEQFF. The CDR3 DNA sequence: TGTGCCAGCAGTGAGGGACAGGGAGCCTACAATGAGCAGTTCTTC.

This clone has a handful of counts. The CDR3 loop reads CASTPSPILGQFDGNTDTQYF. The CDR3 DNA sequence: TGCGCCAGCACTCCGAGCCCAATCTTAGGACAGTTCGATGGAAACACAGATACGCAGTATTTT. V is TRBV10-2 and J is TRBJ2-3; D is perhaps TRBD1 (6 bases). V dropped 7 bases and J dropped 2 bases, with 34 bases sitting between them. The CDR3 runs to 21 residues. Germline values: CDR1 WSHSY, CDR2 SAAADI.